These T cell receptor beta chains were read from a single sample in a study of OX40 agonist ivuxolimab in advanced cancers. Measured with immunoSEQ multiplex PCR; TCRdb has only the in-frame clones, and not every one. Here the sample spans around 84,000 clones, 92% being singletons. The specimen was CD4+ or CD8+ T cells sorted from blood, collected in a trial of the OX40 agonist ivuxolimab. These receptor sequences come from an adult with an advanced solid tumor such as melanoma, head and neck, liver or kidney cancer. Each CDR3 is given with its conserved first and last residue. The D gene is left open where the match is weak. Clone size is stated in some rows and not others, as once, few, many or a class when expanded.

cdr3_aa,cdr3_nt,d_call,v_call,clone_size,j_call
CASSPPPPGTDNNYGYTF,TGCGCCAGCAGCCCCCCACCCCCCGGGACGGATAATAACTATGGCTACACCTTC,.,TRBV5-1,.,TRBJ1-2
CASSPPSRSLFLNTGELFF,TGTGCCAGCTCACCACCGAGTCGCTCCCTCTTTCTGAACACCGGGGAGCTGTTTTTT,.,TRBV18,few,TRBJ2-2
CASRGLAQDTQYF,TGCGCCAGCAGGGGCCTAGCTCAAGATACGCAGTATTTT,.,TRBV5-1,.,TRBJ2-3
CASSLRQGGNNSPLHF,TGCGCCAGCAGCTTACGACAGGGTGGGAATAATTCACCCCTCCACTTT,TRBD1,TRBV5-1,.,TRBJ1-6
CASSGRRSSRPRYNEQFF,TGTGCCAGCAGCGGTAGACGATCTTCGAGACCCCGATACAATGAGCAGTTCTTC,.,TRBV11-3,.,TRBJ2-1
CASSLSPGRSYTF,TGTGCCAGCAGCCTGAGCCCGGGGCGTAGCTACACCTTT,.,TRBV9,.,TRBJ1-2
CASSLRSGAGANQPQHF,TGTGCCAGCAGTCTCAGGTCGGGCGCAGGGGCAAATCAGCCCCAGCATTTT,.,TRBV11-2,.,TRBJ1-5
CASSQDPRTGVTEAFF,TGCGCCAGCAGCCAAGACCCCCGGACAGGGGTCACTGAAGCTTTCTTT,TRBD1,TRBV4-3,.,TRBJ1-1
CASTRGGRSTDTQYF,TGTGCCAGCACCCGCGGGGGTCGGAGCACAGATACGCAGTATTTT,TRBD2,TRBV5-4,.,TRBJ2-3
CASSPHMRREGNYGYTF,TGCGCCAGCAGCCCTCATATGCGACGGGAAGGAAACTATGGCTACACCTTC,.,TRBV5-1,few,TRBJ1-2
CASSARGDGDTQYF,TGTGCCAGCAGCGCTCGGGGGGACGGGGATACGCAGTATTTT,TRBD2,TRBV9,.,TRBJ2-3
CAISLAGGPEYEQYF,TGTGCCATCAGTCTAGCGGGAGGGCCCGAGTACGAGCAGTACTTC,TRBD2,TRBV10-3,.,TRBJ2-7
CASSSGQGAWSTEAFF,TGCGCCAGCAGCTCGGGACAGGGGGCTTGGAGCACTGAAGCTTTCTTT,TRBD1,TRBV5-1,.,TRBJ1-1
CASSSRPMNTEAFF,TGTGCCAGCAGTTCGCGGCCGATGAACACTGAAGCTTTCTTT,.,TRBV28,.,TRBJ1-1
CASSLATGHNEQFF,TGTGCCAGCAGCTTGGCGACAGGGCACAATGAGCAGTTCTTC,TRBD1,TRBV5-6,once,TRBJ2-1
CASSVAPKGAGYEKLFF,TGCGCCAGCAGCGTGGCCCCCAAGGGGGCCGGATATGAAAAACTGTTTTTT,TRBD1,TRBV5-1,.,TRBJ1-4
CASSQDTGDYGYTF,TGTGCCAGCAGCCAAGACACAGGGGACTATGGCTACACCTTC,TRBD1,TRBV4-2,few,TRBJ1-2